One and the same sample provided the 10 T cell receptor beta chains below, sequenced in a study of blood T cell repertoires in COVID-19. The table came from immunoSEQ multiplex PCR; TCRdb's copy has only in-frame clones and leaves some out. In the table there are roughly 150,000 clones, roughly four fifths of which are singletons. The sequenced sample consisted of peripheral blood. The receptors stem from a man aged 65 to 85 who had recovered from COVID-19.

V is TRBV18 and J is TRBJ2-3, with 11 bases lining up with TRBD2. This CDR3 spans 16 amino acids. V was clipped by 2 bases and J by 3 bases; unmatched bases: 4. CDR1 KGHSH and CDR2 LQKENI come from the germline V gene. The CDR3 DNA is TGTGCCAGCTCACCATTACTAGCGGGAGTGACAGATACGCAGTATTTT. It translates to CASSPLLAGVTDTQYF.

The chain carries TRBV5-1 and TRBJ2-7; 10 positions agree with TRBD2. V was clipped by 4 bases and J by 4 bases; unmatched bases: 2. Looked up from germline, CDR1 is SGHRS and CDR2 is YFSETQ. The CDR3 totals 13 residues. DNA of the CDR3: TGCGCCAGCAGCCCTAGCGGGAGTTACGAGCAGTACTTC. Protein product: CASSPSGSYEQYF.

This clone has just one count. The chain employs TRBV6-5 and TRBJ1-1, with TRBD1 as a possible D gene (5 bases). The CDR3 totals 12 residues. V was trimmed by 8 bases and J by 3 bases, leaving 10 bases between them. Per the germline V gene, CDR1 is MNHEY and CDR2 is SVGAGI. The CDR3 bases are TGTGCCAGCGCTCAGGGTTACACTGAAGCTTTCTTT. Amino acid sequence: CASAQGYTEAFF.

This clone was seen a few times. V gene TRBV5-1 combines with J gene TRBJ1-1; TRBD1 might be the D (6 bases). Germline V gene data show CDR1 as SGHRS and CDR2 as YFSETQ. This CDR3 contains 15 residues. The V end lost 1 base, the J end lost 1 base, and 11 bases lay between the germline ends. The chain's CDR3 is CASSLQTGTNTEAFF. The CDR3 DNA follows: TGCGCCAGCAGCTTGCAAACAGGGACGAACACTGAAGCTTTCTTT.

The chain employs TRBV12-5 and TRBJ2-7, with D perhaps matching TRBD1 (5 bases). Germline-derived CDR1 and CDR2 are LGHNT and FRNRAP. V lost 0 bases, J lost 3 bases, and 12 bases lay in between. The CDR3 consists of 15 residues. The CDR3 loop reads CASGLVLEGDYEQYF. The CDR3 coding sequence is TGTGCTAGTGGTTTGGTACTGGAAGGGGACTACGAGCAGTACTTC.

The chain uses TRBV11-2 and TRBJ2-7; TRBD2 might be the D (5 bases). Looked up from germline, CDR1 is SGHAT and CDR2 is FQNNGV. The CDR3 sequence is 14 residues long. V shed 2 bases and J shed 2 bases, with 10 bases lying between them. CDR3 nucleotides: TGTGCCAGCAGCTTAAATGGGAGTCCCTACGAGCAGTACTTC. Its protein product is CASSLNGSPYEQYF.

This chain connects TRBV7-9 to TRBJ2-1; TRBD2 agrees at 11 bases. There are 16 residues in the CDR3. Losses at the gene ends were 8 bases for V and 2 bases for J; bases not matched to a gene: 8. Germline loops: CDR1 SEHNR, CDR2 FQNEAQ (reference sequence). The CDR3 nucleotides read TGTGCCAGCGGAGTAGCGGGAGGGCCTACCTACAATGAGCAGTTCTTC. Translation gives CASGVAGGPTYNEQFF.

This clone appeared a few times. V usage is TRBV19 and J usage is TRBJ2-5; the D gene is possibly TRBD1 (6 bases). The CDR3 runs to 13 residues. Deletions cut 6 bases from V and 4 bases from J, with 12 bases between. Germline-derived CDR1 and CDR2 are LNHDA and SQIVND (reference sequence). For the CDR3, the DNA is TGTGCCAGTAGCACAGGGCGTGGAGAGACCCAGTACTTC. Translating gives CASSTGRGETQYF.

CDR3 in amino acids: CASSTETVFRYEQYF. The CDR3 DNA reads as TGTGCCAGCAGCACGGAAACAGTCTTTCGCTACGAGCAGTACTTC. The V gene is TRBV21-1, the J gene TRBJ2-7; TRBD1, as called in the table, went unchecked against the DNA. TRBV21-1 is a known pseudogene. There are 15 residues in the CDR3.

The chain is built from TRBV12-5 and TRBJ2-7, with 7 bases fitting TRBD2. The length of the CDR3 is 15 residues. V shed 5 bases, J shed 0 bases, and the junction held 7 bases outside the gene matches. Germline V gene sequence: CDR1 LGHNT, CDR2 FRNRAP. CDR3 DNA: TGTGCTAGTGGTCCGGAGGGCGGGAGCTCCTACGAGCAGTACTTC. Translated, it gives CASGPEGGSSYEQYF.